The present T cell receptor (beta chain) was sequenced within a study of T cell repertoires in cytomegalovirus infection. Study in general: TCR beta signatures that were public indicated CMV infection and matching HLA type. Notes on the study in general: Cumulative public TCR beta family frequency identified CMV carriers with the relevant HLA. In two of eight donors, the top clonotype was HLA-C-restricted CMV-specific.

The germline V and J ends were trimmed by 3 bases and 10 bases, with 10 bases remaining between them. This CDR3 contains 12 residues. Each CDR3 protein gets one entry after TCRdb re-called the reads with MiXCR. The data hold about 180,000 distinct CDR3 sequences, with about a sixth observed a single time. With regard to this clonotype: No antigen is known for it.

Material for sequencing was CD8+ T cells from PBMCs. This clonotype was obtained from a human donor in good health (CMV status not recorded). Some clones in this sample may be carry-over from other donors' samples. The chain is built from TRBV12-3 or TRBV12-4 and TRBJ2-1; D gene ambiguous. CDR3 sequence (DNA): TGTGCCAGCAGTTTGAGCCAGGTCGAGCAGTTCTTC. Amino acid sequence: CASSLSQVEQFF.